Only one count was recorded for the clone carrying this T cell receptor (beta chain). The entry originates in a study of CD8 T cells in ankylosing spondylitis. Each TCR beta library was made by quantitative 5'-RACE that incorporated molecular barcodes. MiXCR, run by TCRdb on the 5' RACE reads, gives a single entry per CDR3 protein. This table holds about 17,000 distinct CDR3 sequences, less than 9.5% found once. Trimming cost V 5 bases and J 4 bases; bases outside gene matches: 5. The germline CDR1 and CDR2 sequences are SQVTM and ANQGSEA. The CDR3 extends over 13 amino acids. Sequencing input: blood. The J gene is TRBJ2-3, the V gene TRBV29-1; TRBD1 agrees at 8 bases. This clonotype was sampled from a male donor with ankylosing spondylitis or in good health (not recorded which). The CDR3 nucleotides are TGCAGCGTTACAGGGGGTCTTGCAGATACGCAGTATTTT. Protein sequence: CSVTGGLADTQYF.